These 4 T cell receptor beta chains share one sample of origin, sequenced in a study of Graves' ophthalmopathy and Graves' hyperthyroidism. The authors amplified TCR beta CDR3 regions, and they did so from RNA transcripts for repertoire sequencing. RT-PCR in the first round used HTBI primers; a second-round multiplex PCR followed. TCRdb ran MiXCR on the multiplex PCR reads and lists one entry per CDR3 protein. Of 580,000 or so distinct CDR3 sequences detected, about two fifths appear once; the ten largest clones hold around 4.6%. Sequenced: peripheral blood or thyroid tissue (not recorded which). All receptors come from an adult man with Graves' hyperthyroidism.

Comments on this clonotype: A read error is possible here, since a much larger clone lies one base away. The CDR3: CSVGNHRAMNTEAFF. The CDR3 region has the DNA TGCAGCGTTGGGAACCACAGGGCAATGAACACTGAAGCTTTCTTT. This chain joins TRBV29-1 and TRBJ1-1; a weak D match, TRBD1 (6 bases). Germline CDR1 is SQVTM and CDR2 is ANQGSEA. The germline V and J ends were trimmed by 4 bases and 0 bases, with 15 bases remaining between them. This CDR3 region has 15 residues.

This clonotype was picked up many times. The chain links TRBV7-3 to TRBJ2-5; 8 bases map to TRBD1. V was pared by 5 bases and J by 4 bases, with 3 bases of the junction left unmatched. This CDR3 comprises 13 residues. Per the germline V gene, CDR1 is SGHTA and CDR2 is FQGTGA. The CDR3 spells CASSGGTGETQYF. The CDR3 nucleotides are TGTGCCAGCAGCGGAGGGACAGGAGAGACCCAGTACTTC.

At least ten counts were recorded for this clonotype. This chain uses TRBV6-1 with TRBJ2-7, with D possibly TRBD2 on 6 matching bases. From germline, CDR1 is MNHNS and CDR2 SASEGT. V was pared by 4 bases and J by 3 bases, with 13 bases between. The CDR3 runs to 14 residues. The CDR3 loop is CASSAAGGGYEQYF. CDR3 nucleotide sequence: TGTGCCAGCAGTGCCGCCGGGGGAGGCTACGAGCAGTACTTC.

Turning to this clonotype: A much larger clone sits a single nucleotide away, making a read error possible. The rearrangement joins TRBV6-2 or TRBV6-3 to TRBJ2-7, with D possibly TRBD2 on 5 matching bases. Germline V gene data show CDR1 as MNHEY and CDR2 as SVGEGT. The CDR3 is 13 amino acids. The chain's CDR3 is CASSYSRDYERYF. The CDR3 DNA is TGTGCCAGCAGTTACTCACGGGATTACGAGCGGTACTTC.